This T cell receptor (beta chain) was identified during a study of cytomegalovirus exposure and HLA in healthy donors. Study information: Early release data held tens of millions of unique TCRs from HLA-typed donors. General observations from the study: HLA-A and HLA-B allele assignments for most subjects were reportedly predicted accurately using TCR beta sequences. Association of 15,000 to 20,000 TCR beta sequences with HLA alleles was found at 0.05 false discovery rate in a later analysis.

About this clone itself: Its antigen is undetermined.

The primer mix had 60 Vbeta and 13 Jbeta primers. Only in-frame clones appear in the TCRdb table, and some are missing; sequencing was by immunoSEQ multiplex PCR. The profile shows 100,000 to 150,000 clones, just under 75% of them singletons. The clonotype comes from a man between 35 and 55 years old in good health and CMV-seropositive. Sequencing was carried out using PBMCs.

The CDR3 nucleotides are TGTGCCACCAGCAGAGCCGGGGGGGACAATGAGCAGTTCTTC. Amino acids: CATSRAGGDNEQFF. The chain uses TRBV15 and TRBJ2-1, with 8 nucleotides matching TRBD2. This CDR3 is 14 amino acids long. The V segment lost 1 base and the J segment 5 bases; nucleotides outside the gene matches: 1. Germline CDR1 is LNHNV and CDR2 is YYDKDF (reference sequence).